This T cell receptor beta chain emerged from a study of CD8+ T cells in alopecia areata. V was clipped by 6 bases and J by 4 bases, with 9 bases between them. Germline V gives CDR1 MDHEN, CDR2 SYDVKM. CDR3 size: 13 residues. Extraction of RNA preceded its reverse transcription into cDNA, which served as the sequencing template. Generated by immunoSEQ multiplex PCR, the TCRdb table keeps only in-frame clones and is missing some. The sample contains roughly 100,000 clones, approximately 52% of which appear only once. As for this clone: The antigen remains unidentified.

Findings and limits, study-wide: Lesional scalp, especially alopecia totalis/universalis, showed higher clonality than normal scalp.

The clonotype was recovered from a human donor in good health. The material sequenced was CD4+ T cells sorted from blood. The chain uses TRBV28 and TRBJ2-2, with D possibly being TRBD2 (5 bases). CDR3 DNA sequence: TGTGCCAGCAGACGGGATTCCACCGGGGAGCTGTTTTTT. This encodes CASRRDSTGELFF.